This entry lists 11 T cell receptor beta chains sequenced from one sample in a study of T-cell reconstitution after alpha-beta-depleted transplantation in children. Using unique molecular identifiers, the investigators prepared the TCRbeta library. TCRdb itself ran the PCR reads through MiXCR, one entry per CDR3 protein. The table includes some 240,000 distinct CDR3 sequences, approximately 9.8% detected once. The sample in question was PBMCs from the stem cell graft donor, obtained from the stem cell graft. Receptors originate from a human donor who donated a stem cell graft to a child with SCID.

Many counts were recorded for this clonotype. The V call is TRBV5-1, the J call TRBJ2-3; D may be TRBD1 or TRBD2 (5 bases each). This CDR3 comprises 14 residues. Germline V gene sequence: CDR1 SGHRS, CDR2 YFSETQ. Deletions cut 2 bases from V and 4 bases from J, with 11 bases between. The CDR3, as DNA: TGCGCCAGCAGCTTAACTAGGGACGCAGATACGCAGTATTTT. Its protein is CASSLTRDADTQYF.

Many counts were recorded for this clonotype. The V call is TRBV7-2, the J call TRBJ2-5; TRBD1 agrees at 7 bases. Germline CDR1 and CDR2: SGHTA and FQGNSA. The CDR3 runs 13 residues. The J segment lost 5 bases and the V segment lost 1 base, leaving 1 base of the junction unmatched. CDR3 region: CASSLEGAETQYF. The CDR3 DNA reads TGTGCCAGCAGCTTAGAGGGGGCTGAGACCCAGTACTTC.

This clonotype was found many times. One junction end does not reproduce the germline sequence, and a read error may be involved. The chain couples TRBV18 to TRBJ1-2; tentatively, D is TRBD1 (6 bases). CDR3 length: 13 residues. Per germline, CDR1 KGHSH and CDR2 LQKENI. This chain's CDR3 is CASSPQGGHGYTF. In DNA, the CDR3 is TGTGCCAGCTCCCCACAGGGCGGTCATGGCTACACCTTC. Looking up the rest from reference TRBV18 and TRBJ1-2 gives the full variable domain: NAGVMQNPRHLVRRRGQEARLRCSPMKGHSHVYWYRQLPEEGLKFMVYLQKENIIDESGMPKERFSAEFPKEGPSILRIQQVVRGDSAAYFCASSPQGGHGYTFGSGTRLTVV.

This clonotype occurred many times. The DNA of the CDR3 is TGTGCCAGCAGACTGTGGGGGATAGCCTATGGCTACACCTTC. Protein: CASRLWGIAYGYTF. The gene calls are TRBV5-6 and TRBJ1-2; TRBD1 is a possible D gene (5 bases). The V gene lost 5 bases and the J gene lost 4 bases, with 15 bases spanning the gap. The CDR3 contains 14 residues. Germline V lookup: CDR1 SGHDT, CDR2 YYEEEE. The full variable domain, in which reference TRBV5-6 and TRBJ1-2 provide the parts outside the CDR3, is DAGVTQSPTHLIKTRGQQVTLRCSPKSGHDTVSWYQQALGQGPQFIFQYYEEEERQRGNFPDRFSGHQFPNYSSELNVNALLLGDSALYLCASRLWGIAYGYTFGSGTRLTVV.

In its sample, this clonotype was seen a few times. At one of its ends the junction is not consistent with the germline gene, which may arise from a read error. V gene TRBV20-1 combines with J gene TRBJ2-1, with 9 bases matching TRBD2. The length of the CDR3 is 16 residues. The germline CDR1 and CDR2 sequences are DFQATT and SNEGSKA (reference sequence). The CDR3 DNA reads as TGCTGTGCTAGAGATCATGCCGCGGGGGGGCAAAATGAGCAGTTCTTC. This gives the protein CCARDHAAGGQNEQFF.

This clonotype came up a few times. The V gene is TRBV19, the J gene TRBJ2-7; perhaps TRBD1 as D (6 bases). V lost 9 bases, J lost 6 bases, and 21 bases lay in between. Germline V gene data show CDR1 as LNHDA and CDR2 as SQIVND (reference sequence). The CDR3 spans 14 residues. This chain's CDR3 is CARGSFGGKPEQYF. Written as DNA, the CDR3 is TGTGCCAGGGGGTCTTTTGGGGGCAAACCCGAGCAGTACTTC.

The gene calls are TRBV3-1 and TRBJ2-1; 7 bases align to TRBD2. Trimming took 4 bases from V and 8 from J; bases not matched to a gene: 17. This CDR3 has 17 amino acids. In germline, CDR1 is LGHDT, CDR2 YNNKEL (reference sequence). The CDR3 loop is CASSLGGRGWGRDEQFF. For the CDR3, the DNA is TGTGCCAGCAGCCTCGGGGGGAGGGGTTGGGGTCGGGATGAGCAGTTCTTC.

The sample holds a few counts of this clonotype. The chain carries TRBV5-1 and TRBJ1-5; a possible D gene is TRBD1 (6 bases). Trimming shortened V by 0 bases and J by 7 bases, and 14 bases separated the two germline ends. The CDR3 runs 15 residues. The V gene's germline CDR1 is SGHRS and CDR2 YFSETQ. The CDR3 bases are TGCGCCAGCAGCTTGGTAGGGGACAACTCCCAGCCCCAGCATTTT. Translation gives CASSLVGDNSQPQHF.

The sample holds many counts of this clonotype. The chain couples TRBV5-1 to TRBJ2-7; D possibly matches TRBD1 or TRBD2 (5 bases each). V lost 3 bases and J 4 bases, leaving 14 bases between the germline ends. In germline, CDR1 is SGHRS, CDR2 YFSETQ. This CDR3 comprises 14 residues. The DNA of the CDR3 is TGCGCCAGCAGCTGGGGCGGAGGCCCTTACGAGCAGTACTTC. Its translation is CASSWGGGPYEQYF.

There are many counts of this clonotype. The rearrangement uses TRBV4-2 and TRBJ1-4, with D unclear. The CDR3 spans 14 residues. Looked up from germline, CDR1 is LGHNA and CDR2 is YNFKEQ. V was clipped by 2 bases and J by 3 bases, with 7 bases between them. The CDR3 region is CASSQYGANEKLFF. CDR3 DNA sequence: TGTGCCAGCAGCCAATATGGGGCTAATGAAAAACTGTTTTTT.

This clonotype came up many times. V is TRBV20-1 and J is TRBJ2-3; weak D call: TRBD2 (7 bases). The CDR3 spans 16 residues. Germline assignment: CDR1 DFQATT and CDR2 SNEGSKA (reference sequence). The V and J ends lost 1 base and 0 bases respectively, with 14 bases between them. The CDR3 nucleotides read TGCAGTGCTAGAGGGGGGCGGGGGAGTAGCACAGATACGCAGTATTTT. It codes for CSARGGRGSSTDTQYF.